This T cell receptor beta chain was sequenced in a study of early T cells in non-severe SARS-CoV-2 infection. Germline trimming cut 5 bases from V and 4 bases from J; bases unmatched to any gene: 9. CDR3 length: 15 amino acids. CDR1 and CDR2 (germline): SGHTA, FQGNSA. From the 5' RACE reads, TCRdb called clonotypes with MiXCR, one entry per CDR3 protein. Among more than 80,000 distinct CDR3 sequences, about 10% were seen once, and the ten largest hold roughly 5%. The rearrangement uses TRBV7-2 and TRBJ2-7, with 9 bases matching TRBD1. The sequence came from an adult who was a healthcare worker with PCR-confirmed SARS-CoV-2 infection or an uninfected control (not recorded which). Sequenced: whole blood. The chain's CDR3 is CASSTFNRGRYEQYF. The CDR3 nucleotides read TGTGCCAGCAGCACATTCAACAGGGGGCGATACGAGCAGTACTTC. Filled out from reference TRBV7-2 and TRBJ2-7, the complete variable domain reads GAGVSQSPSNKVTEKGKDVELRCDPISGHTALYWYRQSLGQGLEFLIYFQGNSAPDKSGLPSDRFSAERTGGSVSTLTIQRTQQEDSAVYLCASSTFNRGRYEQYFGPGTRLTVT.